Below, 3 T cell receptor beta chains from the same sample are listed, as sequenced in a study of cytomegalovirus exposure and HLA in healthy donors. 60 Vbeta and 13 Jbeta primers were used in PCR. TCRdb's table, derived via immunoSEQ multiplex PCR, lists solely in-frame clones and lacks some. The top ten hold approximately 6% of the sample, which has over 130,000 clones, 79% seen once. Sequencing was performed on PBMCs. Source of these receptors: a man between 45 and 60 years old in good health and CMV-seropositive.

The CDR3 reads CASSDRDRAWEQFF. Written as DNA, the CDR3 is TGTGCCAGCAGCGACCGGGACAGGGCCTGGGAGCAGTTCTTC. The V and J genes are TRBV7-8 and TRBJ2-1; 9 bases match TRBD1. J was trimmed by 10 bases and V by 5 bases; bases with no gene match: 9. This CDR3 contains 14 residues. Germline V CDR1 and CDR2: SGHVS, FQNEAQ.

This clone was observed a single time. The CDR3 nucleotides read TGTGCCAGCAGTGAAATAAGACAGCGCTATCAGCCCCAGCATTTT. Its protein product is CASSEIRQRYQPQHF. The genes are TRBV6-1 and TRBJ1-5; D is perhaps TRBD1 (5 bases). The CDR3 consists of 15 residues. V lost 2 bases to trimming and J lost 5 bases, with 13 bases between them. In germline, CDR1 is MNHNS, CDR2 SASEGT.

The chain couples TRBV6-4 to TRBJ1-1; unclear D gene. Germline CDR1 reads MRHNA; CDR2 reads SNTAGT. The CDR3 consists of 14 residues. V was cut by 2 bases and J by 4 bases, with 11 bases left in between. As DNA, the CDR3 is TGTGCCAGCAGTGACCGGGATATCGGCACTGAAGCTTTCTTT. Translating gives CASSDRDIGTEAFF.